The entry below gives a single TCR beta chain sequence along with its context. Antigen unknown. These data originate in a study of post-analysis software for immune sequencing data. The wider study: Included courses were relapsing-remitting and secondary progressive multiple sclerosis; progressive-relapsing multiple sclerosis was also included. Overall study results and limits: Strong co-clustering by F measure was evident for samples that had been prepared in the same batch. The study found significantly lower normalized Chao1 diversity in multiple sclerosis patients than in controls.

The authors incorporated unique molecular identifiers into the TCR beta cDNA libraries. TCRdb reprocessed the PCR reads via MiXCR and lists one record per CDR3 protein. This sample has 750,000 to 950,000 distinct CDR3 sequences; more than 45% occur once, and the top ten carry 4.9%. The sequence came from a girl aged 10-17 years with multiple sclerosis. What was sequenced was blood.

CDR3 sequence: CASSLSHRGGSYEQYF. In nucleotides, the CDR3 is TGCGCCAGCAGCCTCTCGCACAGGGGGGGCTCCTACGAGCAGTACTTC. V gene TRBV5-1 combines with J gene TRBJ2-7; possibly TRBD1 for D (8 bases). Germline loops: CDR1 SGHRS, CDR2 YFSETQ. The CDR3 contains 16 residues. Trimming stripped 4 bases from V and 0 bases from J, with 17 bases between.